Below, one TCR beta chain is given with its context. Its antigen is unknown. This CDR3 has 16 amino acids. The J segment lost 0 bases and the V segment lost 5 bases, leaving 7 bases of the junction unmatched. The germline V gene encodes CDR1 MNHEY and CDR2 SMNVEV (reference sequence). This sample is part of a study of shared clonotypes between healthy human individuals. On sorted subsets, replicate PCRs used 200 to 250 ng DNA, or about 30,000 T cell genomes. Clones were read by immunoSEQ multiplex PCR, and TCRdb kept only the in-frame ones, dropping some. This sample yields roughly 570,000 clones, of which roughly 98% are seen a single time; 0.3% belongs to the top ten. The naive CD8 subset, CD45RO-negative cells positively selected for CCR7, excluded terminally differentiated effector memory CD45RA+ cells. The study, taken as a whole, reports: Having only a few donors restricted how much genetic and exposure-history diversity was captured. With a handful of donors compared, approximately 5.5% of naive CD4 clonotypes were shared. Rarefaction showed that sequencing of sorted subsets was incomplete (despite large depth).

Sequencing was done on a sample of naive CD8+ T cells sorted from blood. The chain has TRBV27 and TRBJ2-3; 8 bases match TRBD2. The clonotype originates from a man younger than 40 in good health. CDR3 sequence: CASSILAVSSTDTQYF. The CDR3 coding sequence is TGTGCCAGCAGTATACTAGCGGTCTCTAGCACAGATACGCAGTATTTT.